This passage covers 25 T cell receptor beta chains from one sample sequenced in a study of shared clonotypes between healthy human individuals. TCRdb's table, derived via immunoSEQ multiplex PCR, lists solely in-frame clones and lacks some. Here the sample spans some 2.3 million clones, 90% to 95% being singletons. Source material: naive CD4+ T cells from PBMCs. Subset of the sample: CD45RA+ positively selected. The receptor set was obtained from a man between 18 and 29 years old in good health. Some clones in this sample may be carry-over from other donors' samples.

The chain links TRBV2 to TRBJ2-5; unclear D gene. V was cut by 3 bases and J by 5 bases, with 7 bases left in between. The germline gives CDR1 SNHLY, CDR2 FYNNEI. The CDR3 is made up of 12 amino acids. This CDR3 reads CASSERVETQYF. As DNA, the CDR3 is TGTGCCAGCAGTGAGCGAGTGGAGACCCAGTACTTC.

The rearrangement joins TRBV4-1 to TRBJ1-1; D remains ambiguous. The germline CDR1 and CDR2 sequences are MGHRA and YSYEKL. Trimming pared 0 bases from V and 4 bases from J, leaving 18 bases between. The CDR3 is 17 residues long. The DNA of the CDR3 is TGCGCCAGCAGCCAAGATCCCGGGTCAAAAGCGGGCACTGAAGCTTTCTTT. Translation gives CASSQDPGSKAGTEAFF.

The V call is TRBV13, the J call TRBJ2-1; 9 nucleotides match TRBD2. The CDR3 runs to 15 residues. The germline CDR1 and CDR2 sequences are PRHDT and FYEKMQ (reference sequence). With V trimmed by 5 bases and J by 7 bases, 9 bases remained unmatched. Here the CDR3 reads CASSARLAVVNEQFF. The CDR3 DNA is TGTGCCAGCAGCGCCCGACTAGCGGTGGTTAATGAGCAGTTCTTC.

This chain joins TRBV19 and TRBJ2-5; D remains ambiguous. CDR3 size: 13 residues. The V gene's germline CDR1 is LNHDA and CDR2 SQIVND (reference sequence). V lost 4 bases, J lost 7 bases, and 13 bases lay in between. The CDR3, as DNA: TGTGCCAGTAGTAATCCCCAGAGTTGGACCCAGTACTTC. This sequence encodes CASSNPQSWTQYF.

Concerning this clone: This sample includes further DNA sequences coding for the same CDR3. The CDR3 reads CASSSPGEETQYF. The DNA of the CDR3 is TGCGCCAGCAGCAGTCCAGGGGAAGAGACCCAGTACTTC. The chain combines TRBV5-1 with TRBJ2-5; tentatively, D is TRBD1 (6 bases). Germline V CDR1 and CDR2: SGHRS, YFSETQ. CDR3 size: 13 residues. Deletions cut 4 bases from V and 3 bases from J, with 10 bases between.

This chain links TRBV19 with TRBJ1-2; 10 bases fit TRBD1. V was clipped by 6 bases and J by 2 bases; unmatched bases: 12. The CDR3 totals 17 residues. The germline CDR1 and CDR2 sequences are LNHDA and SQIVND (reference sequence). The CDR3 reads CASSSGTGDFLNYGYTF. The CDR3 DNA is TGTGCCAGTAGCAGCGGGACAGGGGACTTTTTAAACTATGGCTACACCTTC. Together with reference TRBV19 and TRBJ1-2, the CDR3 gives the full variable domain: DGGITQSPKYLFRKEGQNVTLSCEQNLNHDAMYWYRQDPGQGLRLIYYSQIVNDFQKGDIAEGYSVSREKKESFPLTVTSAQKNPTAFYLCASSSGTGDFLNYGYTFGSGTRLTVV.

CDR3 in amino acids: CALGNGNNEQFF. The CDR3 region has the DNA TGTGCCCTAGGGAACGGAAACAATGAGCAGTTCTTC. The gene calls are TRBV6-1 and TRBJ2-1; D remains ambiguous. The V gene lost 11 bases and the J gene lost 5 bases, with 13 bases spanning the gap. CDR1 is MNHNS, CDR2 SASEGT, per germline. The CDR3 has 12 amino acids.

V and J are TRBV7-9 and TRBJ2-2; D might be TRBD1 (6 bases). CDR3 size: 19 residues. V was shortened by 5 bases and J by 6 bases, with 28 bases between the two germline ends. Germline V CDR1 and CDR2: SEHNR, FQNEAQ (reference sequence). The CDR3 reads CASSPVPVDRLRVSGELFF. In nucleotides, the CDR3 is TGTGCCAGCAGCCCCGTCCCGGTAGACAGGTTAAGAGTCTCCGGGGAGCTGTTTTTT.

CDR3 DNA sequence: TGTGCCAGCAAAGAGGGGTCCCCGCTGATGACGGAAGCTTTCTTT. This codes for CASKEGSPLMTEAFF. This chain connects TRBV6-5 to TRBJ1-1, with D perhaps TRBD1 (5 bases). The germline V gene encodes CDR1 MNHEY and CDR2 SVGAGI. This CDR3 is built from 15 residues. Trimming took off 7 bases at V and 8 bases at J, with 23 bases between the two ends.

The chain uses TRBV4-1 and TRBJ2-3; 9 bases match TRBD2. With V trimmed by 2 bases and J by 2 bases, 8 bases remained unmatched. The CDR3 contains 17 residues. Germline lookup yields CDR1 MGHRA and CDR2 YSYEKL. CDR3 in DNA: TGCGCCAGCAGCCAAAGACTAGCGGCATACCCCACAGATACGCAGTATTTT. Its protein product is CASSQRLAAYPTDTQYF.

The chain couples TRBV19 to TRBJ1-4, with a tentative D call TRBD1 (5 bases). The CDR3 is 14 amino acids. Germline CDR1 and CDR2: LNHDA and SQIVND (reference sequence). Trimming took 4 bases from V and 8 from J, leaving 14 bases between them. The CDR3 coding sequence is TGTGCCAGTAGTACCGGGGCTTTAGGCGAAAAACTGTTTTTT. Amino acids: CASSTGALGEKLFF.

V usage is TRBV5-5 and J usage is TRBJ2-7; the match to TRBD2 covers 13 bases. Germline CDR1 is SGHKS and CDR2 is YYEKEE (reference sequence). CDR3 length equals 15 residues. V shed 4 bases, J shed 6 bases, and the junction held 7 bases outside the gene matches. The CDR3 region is CASSPPGLAGREQYF. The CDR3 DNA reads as TGTGCCAGCAGCCCGCCGGGACTAGCGGGACGCGAGCAGTACTTC.

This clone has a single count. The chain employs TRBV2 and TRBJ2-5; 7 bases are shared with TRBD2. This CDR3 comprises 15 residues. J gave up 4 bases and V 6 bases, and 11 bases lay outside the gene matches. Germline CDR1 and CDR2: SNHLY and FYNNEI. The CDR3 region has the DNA TGTGCCAGCAGGCCCTGGACTAGTGGAGGAGAGACCCAGTACTTC. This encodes CASRPWTSGGETQYF.

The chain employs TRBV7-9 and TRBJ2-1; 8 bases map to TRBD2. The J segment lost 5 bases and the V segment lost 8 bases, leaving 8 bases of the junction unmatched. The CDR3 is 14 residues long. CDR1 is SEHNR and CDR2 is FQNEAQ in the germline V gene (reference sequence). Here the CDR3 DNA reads TGTGCCAGCCCCAGCGGGAGATTAGACAATGAGCAGTTCTTC. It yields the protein CASPSGRLDNEQFF.

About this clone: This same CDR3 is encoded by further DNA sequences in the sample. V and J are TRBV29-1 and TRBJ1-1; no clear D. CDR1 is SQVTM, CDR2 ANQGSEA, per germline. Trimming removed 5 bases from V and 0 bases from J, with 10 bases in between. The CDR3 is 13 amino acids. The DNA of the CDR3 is TGCAGCGTTAGTCTTCGAATGAACACTGAAGCTTTCTTT. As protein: CSVSLRMNTEAFF.

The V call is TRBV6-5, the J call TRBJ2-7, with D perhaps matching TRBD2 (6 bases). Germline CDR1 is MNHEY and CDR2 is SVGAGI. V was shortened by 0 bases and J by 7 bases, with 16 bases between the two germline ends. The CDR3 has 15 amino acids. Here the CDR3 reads CASSYSSRDSWEQYF. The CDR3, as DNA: TGTGCCAGCAGTTACTCCTCGCGGGACTCCTGGGAGCAGTACTTC.

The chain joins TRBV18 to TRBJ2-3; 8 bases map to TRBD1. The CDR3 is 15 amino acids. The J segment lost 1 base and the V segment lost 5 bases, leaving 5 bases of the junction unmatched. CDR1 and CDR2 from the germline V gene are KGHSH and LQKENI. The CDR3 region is CASSGQGAGTDTQYF. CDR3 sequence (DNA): TGTGCCAGCTCAGGCCAGGGGGCTGGCACAGATACGCAGTATTTT. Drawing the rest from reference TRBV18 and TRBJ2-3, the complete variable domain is NAGVMQNPRHLVRRRGQEARLRCSPMKGHSHVYWYRQLPEEGLKFMVYLQKENIIDESGMPKERFSAEFPKEGPSILRIQQVVRGDSAAYFCASSGQGAGTDTQYFGPGTRLTVL.

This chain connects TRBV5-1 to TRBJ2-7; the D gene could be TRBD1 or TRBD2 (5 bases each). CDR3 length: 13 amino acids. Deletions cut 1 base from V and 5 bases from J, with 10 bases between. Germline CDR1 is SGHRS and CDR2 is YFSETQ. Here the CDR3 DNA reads TGCGCCAGCAGCTTGCATTGGGGGAACGAGCAGTACTTC. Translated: CASSLHWGNEQYF.

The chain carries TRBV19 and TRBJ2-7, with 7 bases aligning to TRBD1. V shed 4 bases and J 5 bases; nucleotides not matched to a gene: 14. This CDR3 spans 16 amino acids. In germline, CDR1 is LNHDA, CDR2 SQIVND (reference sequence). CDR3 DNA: TGTGCCAGTAGTAAACGCTCGACAGGGAATTGGAACGAGCAGTACTTC. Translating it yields CASSKRSTGNWNEQYF. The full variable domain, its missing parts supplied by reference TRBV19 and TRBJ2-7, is DGGITQSPKYLFRKEGQNVTLSCEQNLNHDAMYWYRQDPGQGLRLIYYSQIVNDFQKGDIAEGYSVSREKKESFPLTVTSAQKNPTAFYLCASSKRSTGNWNEQYFGPGTRLTVT.

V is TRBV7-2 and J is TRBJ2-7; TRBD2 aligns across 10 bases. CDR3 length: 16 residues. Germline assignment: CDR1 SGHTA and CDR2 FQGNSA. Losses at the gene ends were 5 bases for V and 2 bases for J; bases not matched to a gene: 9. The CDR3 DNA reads TGTGCCAGCAGCCCTAGTAGCGGGAGGCCCACCTACGAGCAGTACTTC. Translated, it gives CASSPSSGRPTYEQYF.

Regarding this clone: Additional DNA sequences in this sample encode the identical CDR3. The CDR3 reads CASSESETQYF. The CDR3 DNA reads TGTGCCAGCAGTGAAAGTGAGACCCAGTACTTC. This sequence joins TRBV2 and TRBJ2-5; D not certain. The germline V gene encodes CDR1 SNHLY and CDR2 FYNNEI. Trimming took 2 bases from V and 5 from J, leaving 3 bases between them. The CDR3 covers 11 residues.

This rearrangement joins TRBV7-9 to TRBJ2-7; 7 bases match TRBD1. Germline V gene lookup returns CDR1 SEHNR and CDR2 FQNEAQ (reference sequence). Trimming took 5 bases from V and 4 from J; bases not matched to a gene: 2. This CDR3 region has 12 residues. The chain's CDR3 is CASSQQGYEQYF. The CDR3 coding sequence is TGTGCCAGCAGCCAACAGGGGTACGAGCAGTACTTC.

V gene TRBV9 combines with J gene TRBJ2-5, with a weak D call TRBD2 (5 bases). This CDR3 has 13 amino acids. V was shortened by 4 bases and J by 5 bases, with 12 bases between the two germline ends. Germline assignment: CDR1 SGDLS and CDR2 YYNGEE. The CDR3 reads CASSFRTDETQYF. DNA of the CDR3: TGTGCCAGCAGCTTCCGGACTGACGAGACCCAGTACTTC. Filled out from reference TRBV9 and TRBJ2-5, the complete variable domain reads DSGVTQTPKHLITATGQRVTLRCSPRSGDLSVYWYQQSLDQGLQFLIQYYNGEERAKGNILERFSAQQFPDLHSELNLSSLELGDSALYFCASSFRTDETQYFGPGTRLLVL.

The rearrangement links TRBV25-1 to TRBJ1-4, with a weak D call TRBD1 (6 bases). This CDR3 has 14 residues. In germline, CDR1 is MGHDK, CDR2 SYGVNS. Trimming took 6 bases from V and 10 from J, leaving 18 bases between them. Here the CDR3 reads CASRPGDLQGKLFF. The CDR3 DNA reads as TGTGCCAGCAGACCCGGAGACTTACAGGGAAAACTGTTTTTT.

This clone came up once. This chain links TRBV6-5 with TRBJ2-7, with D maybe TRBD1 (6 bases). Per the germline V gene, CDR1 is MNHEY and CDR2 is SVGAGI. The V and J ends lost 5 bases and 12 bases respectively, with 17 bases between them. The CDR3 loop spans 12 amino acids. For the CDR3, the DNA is TGTGCCAGCAGTGGTAGACAGGATCATATGTACTTC. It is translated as CASSGRQDHMYF.